This T cell receptor beta chain appears in the sequencing data of a study of human T cells and chemical hapten exposure. MiXCR, applied by TCRdb to the RACE reads, yields one record per CDR3 protein. This sample has fewer than 350,000 distinct CDR3 sequences, with roughly 8% found just once. Indicated time point: pre-sensitization, week 0. Specified treatment: therapeutic diphenylcyclopropenone sensitization with weekly scalp DPC. CDR3 length equals 12 residues. Trimming took 4 bases from V and 7 from J, leaving 10 bases between them. The TCR originated in a man aged 18 to 30 with alopecia areata. Some clones in this sample may be carry-over from other donors' samples. The rearrangement links TRBV12-3 or TRBV12-4 to TRBJ1-1; tentative D call: TRBD1 (5 bases). Sequences were derived from whole blood, sampled in connection with sensitization to the hapten diphenylcyclopropenone (DPC). The CDR3 reads CASSSGTREAFF. CDR3 sequence (DNA): TGTGCCAGCAGTTCCGGGACGCGTGAAGCTTTCTTT.